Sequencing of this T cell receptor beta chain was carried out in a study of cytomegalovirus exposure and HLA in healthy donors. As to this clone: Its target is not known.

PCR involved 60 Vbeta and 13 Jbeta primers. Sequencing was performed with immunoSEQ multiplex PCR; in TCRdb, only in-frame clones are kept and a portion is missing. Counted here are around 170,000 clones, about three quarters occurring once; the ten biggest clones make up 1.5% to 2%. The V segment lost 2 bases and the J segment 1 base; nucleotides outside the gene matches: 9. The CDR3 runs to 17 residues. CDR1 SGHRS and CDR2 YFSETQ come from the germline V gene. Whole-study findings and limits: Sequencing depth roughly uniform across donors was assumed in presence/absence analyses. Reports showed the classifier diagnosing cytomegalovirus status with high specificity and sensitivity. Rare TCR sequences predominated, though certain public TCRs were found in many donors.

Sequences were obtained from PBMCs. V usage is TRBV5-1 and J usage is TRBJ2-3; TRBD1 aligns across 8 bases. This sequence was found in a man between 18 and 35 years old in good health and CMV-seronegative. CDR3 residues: CASSFPTGVGGTDTQYF. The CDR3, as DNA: TGCGCCAGCAGCTTTCCGACAGGGGTTGGAGGCACAGATACGCAGTATTTT.